This T cell receptor (beta chain) was documented in a study of STAT5B mutations in CD4+ large granular lymphocyte leukemia. With regard to this clone: Its specificity is not known.

The CDR3 loop spans 13 amino acids. The germline gives CDR1 SGHTA, CDR2 FQGNSA. V was trimmed by 4 bases and J by 14 bases, leaving 15 bases between them. Overall study results and limits: TRBV06-family usage was enriched in top patient clones (8/27) versus controls (2/35). Patient CD4-sorted repertoires looked more clonal than healthy CD4+ repertoires, even without putative leukemic clones.

The assay was run at survey level. In the source study's methods: Lowest detectable productive clonotype frequency was 2.59 x 10-5. Repertoires were generated with immunoSEQ multiplex PCR, while TCRdb's copy carries only in-frame clones and drops some. From that table come the V and J calls and clone size; the DNA was used to work out D and trimming. This repertoire shows approximately 49,000 clones, about 70% found once; its top ten account for about 1.5%. This clonotype was obtained from a human donor in good health. The rearrangement links TRBV7-2 to TRBJ1-6; the D is unclear. Sequencing was performed on CD4+ T cells from blood buffy coats. Here the CDR3 reads CASSSLPGLALHF. In DNA, the CDR3 is TGTGCCAGCAGCTCGCTACCTGGTCTGGCCCTCCACTTT.